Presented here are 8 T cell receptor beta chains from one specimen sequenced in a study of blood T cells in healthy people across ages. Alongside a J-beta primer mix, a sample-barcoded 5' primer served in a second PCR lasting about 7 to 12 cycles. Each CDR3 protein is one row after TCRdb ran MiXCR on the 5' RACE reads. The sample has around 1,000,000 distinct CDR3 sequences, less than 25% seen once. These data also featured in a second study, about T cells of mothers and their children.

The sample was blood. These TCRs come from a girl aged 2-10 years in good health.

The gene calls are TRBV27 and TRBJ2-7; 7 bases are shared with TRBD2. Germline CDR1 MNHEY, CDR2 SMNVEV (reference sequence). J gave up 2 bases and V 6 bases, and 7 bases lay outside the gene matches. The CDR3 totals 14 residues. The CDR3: CASRERGLAYEQYF. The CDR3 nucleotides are TGTGCCAGCAGAGAGCGGGGTCTAGCCTACGAGCAGTACTTC.

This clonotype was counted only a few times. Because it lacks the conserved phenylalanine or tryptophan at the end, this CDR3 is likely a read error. The CDR3 spells CSAKTGTPVYNEQFL. The CDR3 coding sequence is TGCAGTGCTAAGACCGGGACTCCCGTTTACAATGAGCAGTTCCTC. The genes are TRBV20-1 and TRBJ2-1; the D gene is possibly TRBD2 (6 bases). The V gene's germline CDR1 is DFQATT and CDR2 SNEGSKA (reference sequence). V was cut by 4 bases and J by 4 bases, with 17 bases left in between. CDR3 size: 15 residues.

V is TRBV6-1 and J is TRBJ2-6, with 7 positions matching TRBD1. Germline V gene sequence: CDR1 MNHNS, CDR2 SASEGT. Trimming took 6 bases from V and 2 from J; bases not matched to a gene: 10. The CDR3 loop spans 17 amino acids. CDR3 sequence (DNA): TGTGCCAGCAGCCCCGACAGGGAAGGAACTGGGGCCAACGTCCTGACTTTC. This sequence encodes CASSPDREGTGANVLTF.

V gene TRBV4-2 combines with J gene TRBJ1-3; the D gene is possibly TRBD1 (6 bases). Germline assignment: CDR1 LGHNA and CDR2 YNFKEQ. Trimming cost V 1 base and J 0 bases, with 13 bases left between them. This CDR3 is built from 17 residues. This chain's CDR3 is CASSQVELTGSGNTIYF. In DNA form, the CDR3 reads TGTGCCAGCAGCCAAGTGGAGTTGACAGGCTCTGGAAACACCATATATTTT.

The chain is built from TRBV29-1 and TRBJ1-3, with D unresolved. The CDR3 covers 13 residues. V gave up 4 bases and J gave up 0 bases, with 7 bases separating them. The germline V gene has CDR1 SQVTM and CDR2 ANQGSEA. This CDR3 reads CSVGERSGNTIYF. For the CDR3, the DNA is TGCAGCGTTGGCGAGCGCTCTGGAAACACCATATATTTT. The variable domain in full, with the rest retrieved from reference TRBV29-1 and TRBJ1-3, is SAVISQKPSRDICQRGTSLTIQCQVDSQVTMMFWYRQQPGQSLTLIATANQGSEATYESGFVIDKFPISRPNLTFSTLTVSNMSPEDSSIYLCSVGERSGNTIYFGEGSWLTVV.

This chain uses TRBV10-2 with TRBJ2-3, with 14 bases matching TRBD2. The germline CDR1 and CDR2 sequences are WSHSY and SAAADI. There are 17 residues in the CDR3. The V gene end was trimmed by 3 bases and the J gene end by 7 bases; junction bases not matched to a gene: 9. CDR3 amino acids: CASSDSWTSGRKNTQYF. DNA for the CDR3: TGCGCCAGCAGTGATAGTTGGACTAGCGGGAGGAAGAATACGCAGTATTTT.

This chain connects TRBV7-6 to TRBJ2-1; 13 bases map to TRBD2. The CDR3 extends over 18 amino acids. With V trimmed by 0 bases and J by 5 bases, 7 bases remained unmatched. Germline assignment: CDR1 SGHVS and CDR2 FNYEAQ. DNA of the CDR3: TGTGCCAGCAGCTTAGCTAGGACTAGCGGGAGCTTTGACAATGAGCAGTTCTTC. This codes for CASSLARTSGSFDNEQFF.

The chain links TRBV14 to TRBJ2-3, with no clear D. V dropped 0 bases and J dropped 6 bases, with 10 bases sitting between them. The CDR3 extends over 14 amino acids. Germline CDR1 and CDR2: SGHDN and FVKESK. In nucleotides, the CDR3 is TGTGCCAGCAGCCAAGAGGTACTAATTGATACGCAGTATTTT. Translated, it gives CASSQEVLIDTQYF.